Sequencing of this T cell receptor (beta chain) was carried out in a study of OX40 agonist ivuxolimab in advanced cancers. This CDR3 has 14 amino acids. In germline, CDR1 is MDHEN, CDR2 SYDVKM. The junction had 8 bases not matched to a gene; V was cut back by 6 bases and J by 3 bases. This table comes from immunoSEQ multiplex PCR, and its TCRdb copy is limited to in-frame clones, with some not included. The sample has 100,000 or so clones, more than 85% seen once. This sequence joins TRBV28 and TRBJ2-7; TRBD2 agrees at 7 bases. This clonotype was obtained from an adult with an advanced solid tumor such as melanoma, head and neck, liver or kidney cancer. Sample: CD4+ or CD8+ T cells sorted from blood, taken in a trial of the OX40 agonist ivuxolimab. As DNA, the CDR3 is TGTGCCAGCAGACGTCCGGGACTAATCTACGAGCAGTACTTC. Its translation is CASRRPGLIYEQYF.